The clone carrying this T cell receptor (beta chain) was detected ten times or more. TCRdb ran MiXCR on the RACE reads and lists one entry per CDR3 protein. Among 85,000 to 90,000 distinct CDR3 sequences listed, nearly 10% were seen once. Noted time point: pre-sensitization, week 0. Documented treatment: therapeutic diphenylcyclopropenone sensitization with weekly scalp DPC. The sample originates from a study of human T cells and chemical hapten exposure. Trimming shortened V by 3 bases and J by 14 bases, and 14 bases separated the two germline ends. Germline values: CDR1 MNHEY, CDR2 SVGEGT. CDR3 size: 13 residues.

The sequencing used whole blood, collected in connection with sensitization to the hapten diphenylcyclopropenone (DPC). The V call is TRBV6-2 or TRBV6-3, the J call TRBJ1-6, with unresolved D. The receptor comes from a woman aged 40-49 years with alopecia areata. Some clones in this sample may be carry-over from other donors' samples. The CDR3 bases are TGTGCCAGCAGTTATACCCTCAGTGGCTCCCTCCACTTT. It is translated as CASSYTLSGSLHF.